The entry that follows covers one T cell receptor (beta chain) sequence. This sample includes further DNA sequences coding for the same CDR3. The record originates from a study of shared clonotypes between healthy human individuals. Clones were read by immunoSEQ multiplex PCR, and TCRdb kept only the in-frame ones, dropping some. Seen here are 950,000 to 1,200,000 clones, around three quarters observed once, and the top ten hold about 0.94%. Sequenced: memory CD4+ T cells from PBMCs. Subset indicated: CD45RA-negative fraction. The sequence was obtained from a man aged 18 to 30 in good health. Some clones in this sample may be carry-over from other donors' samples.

The CDR3 sequence: CASSLGRTSGQETQYF. CDR3 in DNA: TGTGCCAGCAGCTTAGGCCGGACTAGCGGCCAAGAGACCCAGTACTTC. The V and J genes are TRBV7-2 and TRBJ2-5; 10 bases agree with TRBD2. CDR1 is SGHTA, CDR2 FQGNSA, per germline. V trimming: 1 base; J trimming: 1 base; junction bases outside the gene matches: 3. The CDR3 consists of 16 residues.